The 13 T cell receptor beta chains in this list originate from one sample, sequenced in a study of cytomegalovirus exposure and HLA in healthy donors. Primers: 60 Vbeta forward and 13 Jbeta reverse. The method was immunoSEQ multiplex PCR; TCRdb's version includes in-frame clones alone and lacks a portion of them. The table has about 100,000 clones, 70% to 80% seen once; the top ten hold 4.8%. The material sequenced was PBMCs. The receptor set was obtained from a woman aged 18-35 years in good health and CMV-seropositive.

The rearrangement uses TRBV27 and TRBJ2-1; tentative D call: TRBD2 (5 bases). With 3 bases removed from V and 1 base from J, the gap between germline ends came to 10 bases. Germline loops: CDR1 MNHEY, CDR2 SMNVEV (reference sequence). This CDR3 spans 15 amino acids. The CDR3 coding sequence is TGTGCCAGCAGTTTGCGCGGGCGGTCCTACAATGAGCAGTTCTTC. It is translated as CASSLRGRSYNEQFF.

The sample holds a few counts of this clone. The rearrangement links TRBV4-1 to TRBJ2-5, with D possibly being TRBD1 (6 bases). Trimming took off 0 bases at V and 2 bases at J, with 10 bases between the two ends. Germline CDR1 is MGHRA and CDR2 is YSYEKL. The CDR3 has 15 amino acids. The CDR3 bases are TGCGCCAGCAGCCAAGATCGGCAGGGGCAAGAGACCCAGTACTTC. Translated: CASSQDRQGQETQYF.

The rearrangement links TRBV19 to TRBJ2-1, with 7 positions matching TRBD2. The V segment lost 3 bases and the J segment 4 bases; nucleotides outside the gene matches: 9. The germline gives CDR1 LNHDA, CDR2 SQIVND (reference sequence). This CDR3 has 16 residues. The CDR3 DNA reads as TGTGCCAGTAGTATCGGGCTCGGGGGAGGGTACAATGAGCAGTTCTTC. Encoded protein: CASSIGLGGGYNEQFF.

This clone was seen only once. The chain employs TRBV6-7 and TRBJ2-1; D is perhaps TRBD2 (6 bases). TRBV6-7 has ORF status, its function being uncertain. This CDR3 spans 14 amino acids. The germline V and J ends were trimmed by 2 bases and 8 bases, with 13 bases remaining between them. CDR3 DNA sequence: TGTGCCAGCAGTTACGCCAATGGAGGGGATGAGCAGTTCTTC. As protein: CASSYANGGDEQFF.

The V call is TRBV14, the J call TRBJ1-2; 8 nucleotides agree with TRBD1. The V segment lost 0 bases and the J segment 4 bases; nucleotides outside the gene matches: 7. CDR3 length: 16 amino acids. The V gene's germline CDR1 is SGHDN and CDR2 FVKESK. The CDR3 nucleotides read TGTGCCAGCAGCCAAGATGAGACAGGGGCGAGCTATGGCTACACCTTC. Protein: CASSQDETGASYGYTF.

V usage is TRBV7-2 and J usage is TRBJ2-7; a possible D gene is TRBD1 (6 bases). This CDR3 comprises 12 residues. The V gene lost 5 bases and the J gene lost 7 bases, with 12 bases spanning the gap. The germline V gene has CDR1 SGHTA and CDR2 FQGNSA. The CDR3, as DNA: TGTGCCAGCAGCCCGAGGGGGAGTGAGCAGTACTTC. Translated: CASSPRGSEQYF.

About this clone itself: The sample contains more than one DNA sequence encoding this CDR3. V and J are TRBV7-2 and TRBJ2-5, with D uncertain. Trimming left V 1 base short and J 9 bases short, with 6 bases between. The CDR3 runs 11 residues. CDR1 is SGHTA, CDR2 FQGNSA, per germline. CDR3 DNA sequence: TGTGCCAGCAGCTTAGGAGGCCCCCAGTACTTC. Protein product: CASSLGGPQYF.

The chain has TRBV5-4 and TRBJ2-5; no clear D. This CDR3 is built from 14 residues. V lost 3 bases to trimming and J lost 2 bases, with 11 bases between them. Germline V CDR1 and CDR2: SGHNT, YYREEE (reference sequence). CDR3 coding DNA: TGTGCCAGCAGCTCGCCACTTAAACAAGAGACCCAGTACTTC. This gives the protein CASSSPLKQETQYF.

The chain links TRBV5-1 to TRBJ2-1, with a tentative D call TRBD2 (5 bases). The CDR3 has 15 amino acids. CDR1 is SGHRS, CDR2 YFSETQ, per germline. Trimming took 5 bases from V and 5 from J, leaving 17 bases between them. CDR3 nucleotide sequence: TGCGCCAGCAGACCTACTCTAGCAGAGCACAATGAGCAGTTCTTC. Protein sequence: CASRPTLAEHNEQFF.

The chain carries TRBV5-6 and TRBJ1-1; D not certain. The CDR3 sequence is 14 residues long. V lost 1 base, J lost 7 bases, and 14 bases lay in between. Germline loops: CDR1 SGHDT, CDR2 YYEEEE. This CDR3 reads CASSLSFLEDEAFF. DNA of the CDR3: TGTGCCAGCAGCTTGAGCTTTCTGGAGGATGAAGCTTTCTTT.

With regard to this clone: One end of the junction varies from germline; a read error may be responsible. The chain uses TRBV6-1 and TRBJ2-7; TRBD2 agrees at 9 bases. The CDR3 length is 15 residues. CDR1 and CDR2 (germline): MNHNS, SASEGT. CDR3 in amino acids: CASREAGGNIYEQYF. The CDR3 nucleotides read TGTGCCAGCAGGGAAGCGGGGGGAAATATCTACGAGCAGTACTTC.

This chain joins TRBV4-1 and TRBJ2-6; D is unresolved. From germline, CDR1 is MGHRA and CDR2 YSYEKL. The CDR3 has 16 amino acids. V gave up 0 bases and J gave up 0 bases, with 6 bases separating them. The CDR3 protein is CASSQDPISGANVLTF. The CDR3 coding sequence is TGCGCCAGCAGCCAAGATCCCATCTCTGGGGCCAACGTCCTGACTTTC.

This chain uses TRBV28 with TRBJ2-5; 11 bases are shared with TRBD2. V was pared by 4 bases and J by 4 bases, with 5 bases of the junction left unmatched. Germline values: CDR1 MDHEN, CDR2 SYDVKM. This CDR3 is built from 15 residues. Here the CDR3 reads CASSSIGLAGETQYF. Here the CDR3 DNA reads TGTGCCAGCAGTTCAATCGGACTAGCGGGAGAGACCCAGTACTTC.